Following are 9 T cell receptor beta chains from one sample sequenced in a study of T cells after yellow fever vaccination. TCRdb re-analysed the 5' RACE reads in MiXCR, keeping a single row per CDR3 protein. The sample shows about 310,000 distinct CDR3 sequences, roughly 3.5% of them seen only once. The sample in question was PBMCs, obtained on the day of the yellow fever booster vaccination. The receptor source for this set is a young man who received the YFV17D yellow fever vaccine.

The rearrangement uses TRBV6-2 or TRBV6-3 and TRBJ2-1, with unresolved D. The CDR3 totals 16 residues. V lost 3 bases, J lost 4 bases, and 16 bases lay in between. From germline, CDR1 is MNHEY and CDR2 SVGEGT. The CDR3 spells CASSYRLPTIYNEQFF. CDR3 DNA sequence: TGTGCCAGCAGTTATCGGCTACCGACCATATACAATGAGCAGTTCTTC.

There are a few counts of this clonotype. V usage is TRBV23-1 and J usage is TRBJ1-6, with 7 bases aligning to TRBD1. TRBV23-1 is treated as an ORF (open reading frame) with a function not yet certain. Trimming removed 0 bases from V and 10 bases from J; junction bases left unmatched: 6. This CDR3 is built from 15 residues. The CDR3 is CASSQSTGYSSPLHF. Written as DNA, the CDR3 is TGCGCCAGCAGTCAATCGACAGGGTACAGCTCACCCCTCCACTTT.

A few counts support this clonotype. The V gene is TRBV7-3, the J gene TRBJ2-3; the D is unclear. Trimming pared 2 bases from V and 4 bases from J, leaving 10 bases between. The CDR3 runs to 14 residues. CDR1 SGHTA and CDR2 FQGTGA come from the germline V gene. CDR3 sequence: CASSLASVADTQYF. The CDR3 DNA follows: TGTGCCAGCAGCTTAGCCAGCGTAGCAGATACGCAGTATTTT.

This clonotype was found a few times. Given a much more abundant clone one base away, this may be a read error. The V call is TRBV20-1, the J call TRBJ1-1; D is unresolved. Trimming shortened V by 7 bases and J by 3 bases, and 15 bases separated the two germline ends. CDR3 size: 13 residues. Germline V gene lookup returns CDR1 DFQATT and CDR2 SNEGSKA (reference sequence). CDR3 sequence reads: CSVQEDRDTEAFF. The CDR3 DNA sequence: TGCAGTGTTCAAGAGGACCGGGACACTGAAGCTTTCTTT.

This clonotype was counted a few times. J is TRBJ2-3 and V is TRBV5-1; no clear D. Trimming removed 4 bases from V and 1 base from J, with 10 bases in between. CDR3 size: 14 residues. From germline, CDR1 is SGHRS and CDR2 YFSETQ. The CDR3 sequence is CASSNPPGTDTQYF. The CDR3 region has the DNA TGCGCCAGCAGCAACCCCCCGGGCACAGATACGCAGTATTTT.

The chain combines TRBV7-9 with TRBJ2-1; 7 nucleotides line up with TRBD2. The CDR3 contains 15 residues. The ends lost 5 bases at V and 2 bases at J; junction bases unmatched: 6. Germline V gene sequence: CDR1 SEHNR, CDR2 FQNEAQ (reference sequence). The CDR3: CASSRGTTTYNEQFF. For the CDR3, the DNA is TGTGCCAGCAGCCGAGGGACTACCACCTACAATGAGCAGTTCTTC.

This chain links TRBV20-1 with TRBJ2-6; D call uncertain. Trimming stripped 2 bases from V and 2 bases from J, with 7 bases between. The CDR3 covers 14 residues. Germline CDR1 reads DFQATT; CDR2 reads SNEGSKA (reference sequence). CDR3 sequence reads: CSARWGTGANVLTF. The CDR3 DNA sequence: TGCAGTGCTAGATGGGGAACTGGGGCCAACGTCCTGACTTTC.

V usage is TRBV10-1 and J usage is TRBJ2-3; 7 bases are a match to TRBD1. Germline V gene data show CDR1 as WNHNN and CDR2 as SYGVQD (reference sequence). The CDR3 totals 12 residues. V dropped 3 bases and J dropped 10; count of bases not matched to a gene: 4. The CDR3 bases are TGCGCCAGCAGTGACAAGGGGGCACCGCAGTATTTT. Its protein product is CASSDKGAPQYF.

Here the CDR3 reads CATSDWDPRAGELFF. CDR3 DNA: TGTGCCACCAGTGACTGGGACCCCCGGGCCGGGGAGCTGTTTTTT. The chain links TRBV24-1 to TRBJ2-2; D may be TRBD1 or TRBD2 (5 bases each). The CDR3 sequence is 15 residues long. Trimming left V 4 bases short and J 6 bases short, with 14 bases between. CDR1 and CDR2 from the germline V gene are KGHDR and SFDVKD.